These T cell receptor beta chains were read from a single sample in a study of blood T cell repertoires in COVID-19. Sequencing was performed with immunoSEQ multiplex PCR; in TCRdb, only in-frame clones are kept and a portion is missing. In the table there are around 56,000 clones, approximately 92% of which are singletons. Material for sequencing was peripheral blood. The receptors stem from an elderly man with acute or convalescent COVID-19. CDR3s include the opening cysteine and the closing phenylalanine or tryptophan. The D gene is left open where the match is weak. For some rows the clone size is stated as once, few or many, or as a class when expanded; others skip it.

TRBJ1-1 TRBD1 NA TRBV10-3 TGTGCCATCAGTGCGGGGACAGGGGTCAACACTGAAGCTTTCTTT CAISAGTGVNTEAFF
TRBJ1-5 NA NA TRBV24-1 TGTGCCACCAGTGATGGCGGTGTGGTTAGTCAGCCCCAGCATTTT CATSDGGVVSQPQHF
TRBJ1-6 NA NA TRBV5-4 TGTGCCAGCAGCCTTGGGCGGACGGGAAATTCACCCCTCCACTTT CASSLGRTGNSPLHF
TRBJ2-2 NA NA TRBV10-3 TGTGCCATCGGAGGCAGGGGGGCAACCGGGGAGCTGTTTTTT CAIGGRGATGELFF
TRBJ1-1 NA NA TRBV5-1 TGCGCCAGCAGCATTGACAGAACAAACACTGAAGCTTTCTTT CASSIDRTNTEAFF
TRBJ1-2 TRBD1 NA TRBV6-5 TGTGCCAGCAGTCCGCAGGGGGCGCACGGCTACACCTTC CASSPQGAHGYTF
TRBJ2-3 NA once TRBV30 TGTGCCTGGGGGGGGGATACGCAGTATTTT CAWGGDTQYF
TRBJ1-4 NA NA TRBV9 TGTGCCAGCAGCGTAGGTCCCGAGGGAAATGAAAAACTGTTTTTT CASSVGPEGNEKLFF
TRBJ2-2 NA NA TRBV9 TGTGCCAGCAGCGATGTGGGGCACGGGGAGCTGTTTTTT CASSDVGHGELFF
TRBJ2-1 NA NA TRBV18 TGTGCCAGCTCACCACCGGCAGGTTACAATGAGCAGTTCTTC CASSPPAGYNEQFF
TRBJ1-1 NA NA TRBV7-8 TGTGCCAGCAGCTTAACCCCCAGGGGCAACACTGAAGCTTTCTTT CASSLTPRGNTEAFF
TRBJ1-4 TRBD1 NA TRBV18 TGTGCCAGCTCACCGTCGACAGGGGCGGGTGAAAAACTGTTTTTT CASSPSTGAGEKLFF
TRBJ1-1 TRBD1 NA TRBV2 TGTGCCAGCAGTCCGCGGACAGGGGGCACTGAAGCTTTCTTT CASSPRTGGTEAFF
TRBJ2-7 NA NA TRBV12-3/TRBV12-4 TGTGCCAGCAGTTTAGGGCAGTTCTACGAGCAGTACTTC CASSLGQFYEQYF
TRBJ1-6 NA NA TRBV24-1 TGTGCCACCAGTGATGCAGGGTATAATTCACCCCTCCACTTT CATSDAGYNSPLHF
TRBJ2-7 NA once TRBV28 TGTGCCAGCAGTTTACCTAGCAACAGACTATCCTACGAGCAGTACTTC CASSLPSNRLSYEQYF
TRBJ1-2 NA NA TRBV15 TGTGCCACCAGCAGAGATGACGGCGGGGACTTTGGCTACACCTTC CATSRDDGGDFGYTF
TRBJ1-5 NA NA TRBV10-3 TGTGCCATCAGACAGGGTGGGCAGGCGAGCAATCAGCCCCAGCATTTT CAIRQGGQASNQPQHF
TRBJ2-3 NA NA TRBV10-3 TGTGCCATCAGTCAGGGCGAAGATACGCAGTATTTT CAISQGEDTQYF
TRBJ1-2 TRBD1 NA TRBV5-4 TGTGCCAGCAGCTACCGGGGACAGGGGGATGGCTACACCTTC CASSYRGQGDGYTF
TRBJ2-2 TRBD1 NA TRBV7-9 TGTGCCAGCAGCATCAGAGGACAGGCGGGCACCGGGGAGCTGTTTTTT CASSIRGQAGTGELFF
TRBJ1-2 NA NA TRBV7-9 TGTGCCAGCAGCTTAGGTGGGGCCTATGGCTACACCTTC CASSLGGAYGYTF
TRBJ2-5 NA NA TRBV28 TGTGCCAGCAGTTTTCGGAGGGGACAAGAGACCCAGTACTTC CASSFRRGQETQYF
TRBJ2-7 TRBD1 NA TRBV30 TGTGCCTGTTCGGGACAGGGGATGTACGAGCAGTACTTC CACSGQGMYEQYF
TRBJ1-1 TRBD1 NA TRBV6-6 TGTGCCAGCAGTTTCCAACAGGGGGCGGAGGCTTTCTTT CASSFQQGAEAFF
TRBJ2-3 NA NA TRBV11-3 TGTGCCAGCAGCTTAGGGACAAACACAGATACGCAGTATTTT CASSLGTNTDTQYF
TRBJ1-2 NA NA TRBV7-9 TGTGCCAGCAGCCCATCAGGACAGCCCGATGGCTACACCTTC CASSPSGQPDGYTF
TRBJ2-7 TRBD2 NA TRBV5-4 TGTGCCAGCAGCAGGGACTACCAAGCCTACGAGCAGTACTTC CASSRDYQAYEQYF
TRBJ1-4 NA NA TRBV5-1 TGCGCCAGCAGCTTGGGAAGCGCCGGAGAAAAACTGTTTTTT CASSLGSAGEKLFF
TRBJ2-1 NA NA TRBV11-1 TGTGCCAGCAGCGTCCGGGGGAGCTCCTACAATGAGCAGTTCTTC CASSVRGSSYNEQFF
TRBJ2-3 NA NA TRBV20-1 TGCAGTGCTCGTGATCCGGGACACGGTGTCGATACGCAGTATTTT CSARDPGHGVDTQYF
TRBJ1-2 TRBD1 NA TRBV6-5 TGTGCCAGCAGTCGAGGGGGCCCTAACTATGGCTACACCTTC CASSRGGPNYGYTF
TRBJ2-2 TRBD2 NA TRBV3-1/TRBV3-2 TGTGCCAGCAGCCATGGACTAGCCGGGACCGGGGAGCTGTTTTTT CASSHGLAGTGELFF
TRBJ2-5 NA NA TRBV3-1/TRBV3-2 TGTGCCAGCAGCCTTAGGACTAGGGGGGAGACCCAGTACTTC CASSLRTRGETQYF
TRBJ2-2 TRBD2 once TRBV11-1 TGTGCCAGCAGCCGACGGGAGGGGTTGAACACCGGGGAGCTGTTTTTT CASSRREGLNTGELFF
TRBJ2-7 TRBD1 NA TRBV6-5 TGTGCCAGCAGTTACTCGAGGGACAGGGTTGGCAAGCAGTACTTC CASSYSRDRVGKQYF
TRBJ1-5 NA NA TRBV6-5 TGTGCCAGCAGCAAAGGGGTGGGCCAGCCCCAGCATTTT CASSKGVGQPQHF
TRBJ2-1 TRBD1 NA TRBV2 TGTGCCAGCGATAATAGACAGGGTCCGACACTAAACAATGAGCAGTTCTTC CASDNRQGPTLNNEQFF
TRBJ2-2 TRBD2 NA TRBV30 TGTGCCTGGAGTGTTAGGAGCGGGGGGGCCGCGGGCGGGGAGCTGTTTTTT CAWSVRSGGAAGGELFF
TRBJ2-2 TRBD1 NA TRBV18 TGTGCCAGCTCATCGGACAGGGCCGGGGAGCTGTTTTTT CASSSDRAGELFF
TRBJ1-6 TRBD1 NA TRBV6-5 TGTGCCAGCAGTTACGAGGGACAGTCCCTTTCACCCCTCCACTTT CASSYEGQSLSPLHF
TRBJ2-1 NA NA TRBV3-1/TRBV3-2 TGTGCCAGCAGCCCGGGACATTCCTACAATGAGCAGTTCTTC CASSPGHSYNEQFF
TRBJ2-2 NA NA TRBV6-4 TGTGCCAGCAGTATGCTCGGGGGGCGCGGGACCACCGGGGAGCTGTTTTTT CASSMLGGRGTTGELFF
TRBJ2-7 TRBD2 NA TRBV5-6 TGTGCCAGCAGCTACCGTCTAGCGGGACCCTCCTACGAGCAGTACTTC CASSYRLAGPSYEQYF
TRBJ1-2 TRBD1 NA TRBV4-2 TGTGCCAGCAGGGACCCGGGACAGCAACTCTATGGCTACACCTTC CASRDPGQQLYGYTF
TRBJ2-3 NA NA TRBV2 TGTGCCAGCAGCACAGGCACAGATACGCAGTATTTT CASSTGTDTQYF
TRBJ2-7 TRBD2 NA TRBV5-6 TGTGCCAGCAGCTTGGTACGGGGGGGCCGTAACGAGCAGTACTTC CASSLVRGGRNEQYF
TRBJ2-1 NA once TRBV15 TGTGCCACCAGCAGAGATCCAGCAGGTGAGCAGTTCTTC CATSRDPAGEQFF
TRBJ1-6 TRBD1 NA TRBV9 TGTGCCAGCAGCGTATTTGGGGACAGCCATAATTCACCCCTCCACTTT CASSVFGDSHNSPLHF
TRBJ1-5 NA NA TRBV6-5 TGTGCCAGCAAAAACAGGGACGACCTCAATCAGCCCCAGCATTTT CASKNRDDLNQPQHF
TRBJ2-3 NA NA TRBV3-1/TRBV3-2 TGTGCCAGCAGCCTGCAGGGGAGCACAGATACGCAGTATTTT CASSLQGSTDTQYF
TRBJ2-5 NA NA TRBV10-2 TGCGCCAGCAGTGAAACAGGGTTGGCAGTAGAGACCCAGTACTTC CASSETGLAVETQYF
TRBJ1-5 TRBD1 NA TRBV2 TGTGCCAGCAGAGAAGGGACAGGGGTAAATCAGCCCCAGCATTTT CASREGTGVNQPQHF
TRBJ1-6 TRBD1 NA TRBV7-8 TGTGCCAGCAGCCCAAAGAGGACAGGGGGCAGTTTTAGTAATTCACCCCTCCACTTT CASSPKRTGGSFSNSPLHF
TRBJ2-2 TRBD1 few TRBV6-5 TGTGCCAGCAGTTACTTCCAGGGGGCTGACACCGGGGAGCTGTTTTTT CASSYFQGADTGELFF